The T cell receptor (beta chain) described here comes from a study of cytomegalovirus exposure and HLA in healthy donors. J gave up 6 bases and V 5 bases, and 9 bases lay outside the gene matches. This CDR3 spans 15 amino acids. From germline, CDR1 is SGHVS and CDR2 FNYEAQ. Both 60 Vbeta primers and 13 Jbeta primers went into the PCR. The assay was immunoSEQ multiplex PCR, and TCRdb's table has in-frame clones only and misses some. The table has over 150,000 clones, 68% seen once. This clone was seen a handful of times. The rearrangement uses TRBV7-6 and TRBJ2-3; the match to TRBD2 covers 9 bases. Specimen: PBMCs. The clonotype was recovered from a woman between 40 and 50 years old in good health and CMV-seropositive. Here the CDR3 DNA reads TGTGCCAGCAGCGTTAGCGGGAGTATTTGGGATACGCAGTATTTT. Protein sequence: CASSVSGSIWDTQYF.